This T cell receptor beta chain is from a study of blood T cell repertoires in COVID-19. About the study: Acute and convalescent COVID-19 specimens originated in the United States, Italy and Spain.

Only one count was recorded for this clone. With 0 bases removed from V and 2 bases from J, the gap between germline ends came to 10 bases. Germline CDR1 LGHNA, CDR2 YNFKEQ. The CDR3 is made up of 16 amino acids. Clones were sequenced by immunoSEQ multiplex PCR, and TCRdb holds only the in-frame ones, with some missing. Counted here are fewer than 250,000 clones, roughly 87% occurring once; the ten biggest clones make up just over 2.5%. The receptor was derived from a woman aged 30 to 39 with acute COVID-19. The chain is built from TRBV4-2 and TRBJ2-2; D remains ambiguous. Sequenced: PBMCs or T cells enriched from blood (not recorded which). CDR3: CASSQESERNTGELFF. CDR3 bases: TGTGCCAGCAGCCAAGAATCGGAGAGAAACACCGGGGAGCTGTTTTTT.